One sample yielded the 3 T cell receptor beta chains listed below, sequenced in a study of blood T cells in healthy people across ages. A second PCR of roughly 6 to 12 cycles used a sample-barcoded 5' primer and a J-beta primer mix. TCRdb fed the 5' RACE reads into MiXCR, producing one record per CDR3 protein. Here the sample spans about 680,000 distinct CDR3 sequences, about 52% being singletons. The sample was blood. These receptors were collected from a woman aged 60-75 years in good health.

The gene calls are TRBV4-3 and TRBJ2-4; 7 bases are shared with TRBD1. Trimming took 3 bases from V and 0 from J; bases not matched to a gene: 11. The CDR3 loop spans 18 amino acids. Germline V CDR1 and CDR2: LGHNA, YSLEER. This CDR3 is CASSQDPGTALAKNIQYF. The CDR3, as DNA: TGCGCCAGCAGCCAGGATCCCGGGACAGCCCTAGCCAAAAACATTCAGTACTTC.

Regarding this clonotype: One junction end disagrees with the germline gene, perhaps due to a read error. This chain connects TRBV24-1 to TRBJ2-1; D is undetermined. Germline CDR1 KGHDR, CDR2 SFDVKD. CDR3 length equals 12 residues. The CDR3 sequence is CAITTDYSEQFF. The DNA for the CDR3 is TGTGCCATTACGACGGATTACAGTGAGCAGTTCTTC.

There are a few counts of this clonotype. The genes are TRBV27 and TRBJ1-2; possible D gene TRBD1, 6 bases. Trimming pared 5 bases from V and 6 bases from J, leaving 22 bases between. The CDR3 extends over 16 amino acids. From germline, CDR1 is MNHEY and CDR2 SMNVEV (reference sequence). CDR3 residues: CASSLSGQPGVHGYTF. CDR3 nucleotides: TGTGCCAGCAGTCTCAGCGGACAGCCTGGGGTCCATGGCTACACCTTC.